What follows are 27 T cell receptor beta chains derived from one specimen sequenced in a study of blood T cells in healthy people across ages. Next came a second PCR, run for roughly 6 to 11 cycles, which used a sample-barcoded 5' primer along with a J-beta primer mix. MiXCR, applied by TCRdb to the 5' RACE reads, yields one record per CDR3 protein. The data show 450,000 to 700,000 distinct CDR3 sequences, 25% to 30% seen once. What was sequenced was blood. The source is a woman in her seventies in good health.

This clonotype was seen repeatedly, ten times or more. The chain couples TRBV6-2 or TRBV6-3 to TRBJ1-2; D possibly corresponds to TRBD1 (5 bases). V lost 5 bases and J 2 bases, leaving 6 bases between the germline ends. CDR1 is MNHEY, CDR2 SVGEGT, per germline. This CDR3 region has 12 residues. The CDR3 region is CASSRQNYGYTF. CDR3 coding DNA: TGTGCCAGCAGTCGACAGAACTATGGCTACACCTTC.

The gene calls are TRBV20-1 and TRBJ1-2; D is undetermined. V gave up 1 base and J gave up 4 bases, with 16 bases separating them. CDR1 DFQATT and CDR2 SNEGSKA come from the germline V gene (reference sequence). This CDR3 is built from 15 residues. The CDR3 spells CSARGPWSGGYGYTF. CDR3 nucleotides: TGCAGTGCTAGAGGGCCTTGGTCTGGAGGCTATGGCTACACCTTC.

This clonotype was counted a single time. This sequence joins TRBV20-1 and TRBJ2-1; 13 positions match TRBD2. Judging by the DNA end, TRBJ2-7 fits better; the J call may be wrong. The CDR3 runs 16 residues. Germline loops: CDR1 DFQATT, CDR2 SNEGSKA (reference sequence). The CDR3 nucleotides are TGCAGTGCTGGCCGGACTAGCGGGAGATCATCCTACGAGCAGTACTTC. This translates into CSAGRTSGRSSYEQYF.

Only a few counts were recorded for this clonotype. V gene TRBV13 combines with J gene TRBJ2-3, with D maybe TRBD2 (6 bases). The V and J ends lost 5 bases and 0 bases respectively, with 12 bases between them. CDR1 is PRHDT and CDR2 is FYEKMQ in the germline V gene (reference sequence). The CDR3 sequence is 15 residues long. This CDR3 reads CASSLSGLSTDTQYF. Written as DNA, the CDR3 is TGTGCCAGCAGCCTTAGCGGCTTGAGCACAGATACGCAGTATTTT.

This chain uses TRBV12-5 with TRBJ2-7; 7 bases fit TRBD1. Germline assignment: CDR1 LGHNT and CDR2 FRNRAP. The CDR3 has 13 amino acids. Trimming removed 5 bases from V and 4 bases from J; junction bases left unmatched: 5. The chain's CDR3 is CASGRDSRYEQYF. The CDR3 coding sequence is TGTGCTAGTGGTCGGGACAGCAGGTACGAGCAGTACTTC.

This CDR3 reads CASSLAGAFNTEAFF. CDR3 nucleotides: TGCGCCAGCAGCTTGGCGGGGGCCTTCAACACTGAAGCTTTCTTT. The chain carries TRBV5-1 and TRBJ1-1; maybe TRBD1 (6 bases). The germline gives CDR1 SGHRS, CDR2 YFSETQ. CDR3 size: 15 residues. V shed 0 bases and J shed 2 bases, with 11 bases lying between them.

This chain links TRBV4-2 with TRBJ2-5; 10 bases are a match to TRBD2. This CDR3 spans 17 amino acids. V gave up 4 bases and J gave up 5 bases; unmatched junction bases: 13. The germline CDR1 and CDR2 sequences are LGHNA and YNFKEQ. The CDR3 here is CASSPIPSGGAGETQYF. For the CDR3, the DNA is TGTGCCAGCAGCCCAATACCGAGCGGGGGGGCGGGCGAGACCCAGTACTTC.

This clonotype was detected a few times. The CDR3 DNA follows: TGTGCCAGCAGCTTAAGTACCCGGACAACGAAACCTGAAGCTTTCTTT. Protein product: CASSLSTRTTKPEAFF. The rearrangement joins TRBV7-2 to TRBJ1-1, with D possibly matching TRBD1 (5 bases). V was trimmed by 2 bases and J by 6 bases, leaving 19 bases between them. This CDR3 region has 16 residues. The germline V gene encodes CDR1 SGHTA and CDR2 FQGNSA. The full variable domain, with the rest looked up from reference TRBV7-2 and TRBJ1-1, is GAGVSQSPSNKVTEKGKDVELRCDPISGHTALYWYRQSLGQGLEFLIYFQGNSAPDKSGLPSDRFSAERTGGSVSTLTIQRTQQEDSAVYLCASSLSTRTTKPEAFFGQGTRLTVV.

The V call is TRBV30, the J call TRBJ2-3, with TRBD1 identical over 8 bases. CDR3 length equals 15 residues. J gave up 9 bases and V 6 bases, and 17 bases lay outside the gene matches. Germline CDR1 reads GTSNPN; CDR2 reads SVGIG (reference sequence). CDR3 loop: CACRWTGIRSLTQYF. The CDR3 DNA is TGTGCCTGCCGCTGGACAGGGATCCGATCTTTAACGCAGTATTTT. Full variable domain (remainder filled in from reference TRBV30 and TRBJ2-3): SQTIHQWPATLVQPVGSPLSLECTVEGTSNPNLYWYRQAAGRGLQLLFYSVGIGQISSEVPQNLSASRPQDRQFILSSKKLLLSDSGFYLCACRWTGIRSLTQYFGPGTRLTVL.

This rearrangement joins TRBV29-1 to TRBJ2-3; 7 positions agree with TRBD1. Germline loops: CDR1 SQVTM, CDR2 ANQGSEA. This CDR3 contains 12 residues. Trimming removed 5 bases from V and 3 bases from J; junction bases left unmatched: 2. CDR3 DNA sequence: TGCAGCGTTTCGACAGGGACAGATACGCAGTATTTT. It is translated as CSVSTGTDTQYF.

A few counts support this clonotype. The chain uses TRBV20-1 and TRBJ1-1; no clear D. Per the germline V gene, CDR1 is DFQATT and CDR2 is SNEGSKA (reference sequence). CDR3 length: 13 residues. V shed 0 bases and J shed 2 bases, with 7 bases lying between them. The CDR3 sequence is CSARDPVNTEAFF. The CDR3 DNA is TGCAGTGCTAGAGATCCGGTTAACACTGAAGCTTTCTTT.

This clonotype was seen more than once but under ten times. This chain connects TRBV3-1 to TRBJ1-1; D is uncertain. CDR1 is LGHDT, CDR2 YNNKEL, per germline (reference sequence). The CDR3 has 14 residues. The V end was cut by 5 bases, the J end by 4 bases, with 14 bases between. Here the CDR3 DNA reads TGTGCCAGCAGCTCCCACGGGGATATCACTGAAGCTTTCTTT. It is translated as CASSSHGDITEAFF.

Regarding this clonotype: One end of the junction varies from germline; a read error may be responsible. The chain uses TRBV9 and TRBJ1-6; TRBD1 might be the D (6 bases). The germline gives CDR1 SGDLS, CDR2 YYNGEE. CDR3 size: 17 residues. CDR3 sequence reads: CASSEGILGQYSSPLHF. CDR3 DNA: TGTGCCAGCAGCGAGGGAATTCTCGGACAGTATAGTTCACCCCTCCACTTT.

This chain uses TRBV4-2 with TRBJ2-3, with D perhaps being TRBD1 or TRBD2 (6 bases each). Germline-derived CDR1 and CDR2 are LGHNA and YNFKEQ. The ends were cut back, 2 bases at V and 6 bases at J, with 21 bases in the middle. The CDR3 loop spans 17 amino acids. CDR3 sequence: CASSQLLDFRGADTQYF. The CDR3 coding sequence is TGTGCCAGCAGCCAACTTTTAGACTTTAGGGGGGCCGATACGCAGTATTTT.

The J gene is TRBJ2-7, the V gene TRBV6-1; 9 bases are a match to TRBD1. Per germline, CDR1 MNHNS and CDR2 SASEGT. This CDR3 spans 16 amino acids. V dropped 6 bases and J dropped 4; count of bases not matched to a gene: 13. The chain's CDR3 is CASSHESGQGTYEQYF. CDR3 coding DNA: TGTGCCAGCAGCCACGAGTCCGGACAGGGGACATACGAGCAGTACTTC.

This clonotype was counted at least ten times. This chain links TRBV9 with TRBJ2-5; 10 bases fit TRBD2. Germline V gene lookup returns CDR1 SGDLS and CDR2 YYNGEE. The CDR3 consists of 14 residues. V was clipped by 4 bases and J by 2 bases; unmatched bases: 2. The CDR3: CASSISGGQETQYF. The CDR3, as DNA: TGTGCCAGCAGCATTAGCGGGGGGCAAGAGACCCAGTACTTC.

This clonotype appeared a few times. V and J are TRBV7-3 and TRBJ2-1; D call uncertain. V was shortened by 5 bases and J by 4 bases, with 12 bases between the two germline ends. The CDR3 has 14 amino acids. CDR1 SGHTA and CDR2 FQGTGA come from the germline V gene. Here the CDR3 DNA reads TGTGCCAGCAGCCGCCAGCGTGGTTACAATGAGCAGTTCTTC. This translates into CASSRQRGYNEQFF.

This clonotype was seen at least ten times. The CDR3 DNA follows: TGCAGCGTTTGGGGTTTGGCCAAAAACATTCAGTACTTC. Translated, it gives CSVWGLAKNIQYF. The chain joins TRBV29-1 to TRBJ2-4; D remains ambiguous. V lost 5 bases to trimming and J lost 1 base, with 9 bases between them. CDR3 length: 13 residues. CDR1 and CDR2 from the germline V gene are SQVTM and ANQGSEA.

CDR3 nucleotides: TGCAGCGTTGTTGGGGATCCGGTGGAGGTCCAACCTGGAAACACCATATATTTT. Protein product: CSVVGDPVEVQPGNTIYF. V and J are TRBV29-1 and TRBJ1-3; D is unresolved. The V gene lost 4 bases and the J gene lost 2 bases, with 24 bases spanning the gap. Per the germline V gene, CDR1 is SQVTM and CDR2 is ANQGSEA. The CDR3 is made up of 18 amino acids.

The chain combines TRBV5-1 with TRBJ2-2; 9 nucleotides align to TRBD1. CDR3 size: 15 residues. Germline V gene sequence: CDR1 SGHRS, CDR2 YFSETQ. The trim removed 4 bases at V and 3 bases at J, leaving 4 bases unmatched. The CDR3 sequence is CASSIWDRDTGELFF. Here the CDR3 DNA reads TGCGCCAGCAGCATCTGGGACAGGGACACCGGGGAGCTGTTTTTT. Variable domain in full (rest from reference TRBV5-1 and TRBJ2-2): KAGVTQTPRYLIKTRGQQVTLSCSPISGHRSVSWYQQTPGQGLQFLFEYFSETQRNKGNFPGRFSGRQFSNSRSEMNVSTLELGDSALYLCASSIWDRDTGELFFGEGSRLTVL.

This rearrangement joins TRBV4-3 to TRBJ1-4; TRBD1 is a possible D gene (5 bases). This CDR3 spans 14 amino acids. Trimming pared 1 base from V and 4 bases from J, leaving 7 bases between. Germline lookup yields CDR1 LGHNA and CDR2 YSLEER. CDR3 amino acids: CASSQGTINEKLFF. The CDR3 DNA is TGCGCCAGCAGCCAAGGGACAATTAATGAAAAACTGTTTTTT.

The V and J genes are TRBV20-1 and TRBJ2-7; D perhaps matches TRBD2 (5 bases). The better agreement between TRBJ2-1 and the DNA end casts doubt on the J call. The CDR3 runs to 19 residues. Germline V lookup: CDR1 DFQATT, CDR2 SNEGSKA (reference sequence). CDR3 amino acids: CSARDQRSGTARTYNEQFF. The CDR3 DNA reads as TGCAGTGCTAGAGATCAAAGAAGTGGTACGGCCCGGACTTACAATGAGCAGTTCTTC.

The chain joins TRBV29-1 to TRBJ2-5; the match to TRBD2 covers 7 bases. The tail of the sequence fits TRBJ2-7 better, so the J call may be wrong. The CDR3 extends over 11 amino acids. The germline V gene encodes CDR1 SQVTM and CDR2 ANQGSEA. The CDR3 DNA reads TGCAGCGTACGGGGGGCCTACGAGCAGTACTTC. Its protein is CSVRGAYEQYF.

The DNA for the CDR3 is TGTGCCAGCAGTTATGTGGGGCTAAGGTCTGGGGCCAACGTCCTGACTTTC. It encodes CASSYVGLRSGANVLTF. The genes are TRBV6-2 or TRBV6-3 and TRBJ2-6, with TRBD1 as a possible D gene (5 bases). The germline V gene encodes CDR1 MNHEY and CDR2 SVGEGT. The germline V and J ends were trimmed by 3 bases and 1 base, with 13 bases remaining between them. CDR3 length: 17 amino acids.

The chain uses TRBV5-1 and TRBJ2-5, with D possibly being TRBD1 or TRBD2 (5 bases each). Trimming left V 7 bases short and J 0 bases short, with 13 bases between. Germline-derived CDR1 and CDR2 are SGHRS and YFSETQ. The CDR3 is 14 residues long. The CDR3 here is CASAPRGNQETQYF. CDR3 coding DNA: TGCGCCAGCGCGCCTCGGGGCAACCAAGAGACCCAGTACTTC.

The CDR3 sequence is CMRGDGNTIYF. The CDR3 nucleotides are TGCATGAGGGGTGATGGAAACACCATATATTTT. V gene TRBV29-1 combines with J gene TRBJ1-3; weak D call: TRBD1 (5 bases). The CDR3 runs to 11 residues. Germline V lookup: CDR1 SQVTM, CDR2 ANQGSEA. Combining the CDR3 with reference TRBV29-1 and TRBJ1-3 gives the whole variable domain SAVISQKPSRDICQRGTSLTIQCQVDSQVTMMFWYRQQPGQSLTLIATANQGSEATYESGFVIDKFPISRPNLTFSTLTVSNMSPEDSSIYLCMRGDGNTIYFGEGSWLTVV.

Concerning this clonotype itself: One junction end does not reproduce the germline sequence, and a read error may be involved. This rearrangement joins TRBV18 to TRBJ1-1; TRBD1 is a possible D gene (5 bases). Germline loops: CDR1 KGHSH, CDR2 LQKENI. The CDR3 has 16 residues. Here the CDR3 DNA reads TGTGCCAGCTCGCCACAGGTGGCAGATTTGAACACTGAAGCTTTCTTT. Protein product: CASSPQVADLNTEAFF.